This TCR beta chain was captured by sequencing in a study of shared clonotypes between healthy human individuals. Method: immunoSEQ multiplex PCR; TCRdb's copy keeps in-frame clones and lacks some. This table has roughly 2,500,000 clones, 90% to 95% appearing once. The V gene lost 1 base and the J gene lost 1 base, with 11 bases spanning the gap. Germline V CDR1 and CDR2: SGHRS, YFSETQ. The length of the CDR3 is 16 residues. V usage is TRBV5-1 and J usage is TRBJ2-2, with no clear D. The receptor comes from a man aged 18 to 30 in good health. Some clones in this sample may be carry-over from other donors' samples. The specimen sequenced was naive CD4+ T cells from PBMCs. The subset here: CD45RA+ positively selected. CDR3 residues: CASSLWLGWNTGELFF. DNA for the CDR3: TGCGCCAGCAGCTTGTGGCTAGGATGGAACACCGGGGAGCTGTTTTTT.